A single T cell receptor beta chain is shown here with its context. Its target is not known. This sample is part of a study of cytomegalovirus exposure and HLA in healthy donors. This PCR relied on a set of 60 Vbeta primers and 13 Jbeta primers. Profiling relied on immunoSEQ multiplex PCR, and the TCRdb table lists in-frame clones only, not all of them. Among 140,000 to 150,000 clones, roughly 66% were seen once, and the ten largest hold 6.5%. Germline CDR1 MNHNY, CDR2 SVGAGI (reference sequence). The length of the CDR3 is 15 residues. The V end lost 4 bases, the J end lost 2 bases, and 14 bases lay between the germline ends. Points from the study as a whole: Most TCR sequences showed up rarely, but some public TCRs showed up in many donors. Available immune exposure information covered CMV serostatus only. Among CMV-associated TCR beta chains, most appeared HLA-restricted in a later analysis.

The gene calls are TRBV6-6 and TRBJ1-2; TRBD1 is a possible D gene (5 bases). This TCR was recovered from a woman aged 60-75 years in good health and CMV-seronegative. Sequencing was done on a sample of PBMCs. Here the CDR3 DNA reads TGTGCCAGCAGTTCCCCGGGGGGGGTAAACTATGGCTACACCTTC. Its protein is CASSSPGGVNYGYTF.